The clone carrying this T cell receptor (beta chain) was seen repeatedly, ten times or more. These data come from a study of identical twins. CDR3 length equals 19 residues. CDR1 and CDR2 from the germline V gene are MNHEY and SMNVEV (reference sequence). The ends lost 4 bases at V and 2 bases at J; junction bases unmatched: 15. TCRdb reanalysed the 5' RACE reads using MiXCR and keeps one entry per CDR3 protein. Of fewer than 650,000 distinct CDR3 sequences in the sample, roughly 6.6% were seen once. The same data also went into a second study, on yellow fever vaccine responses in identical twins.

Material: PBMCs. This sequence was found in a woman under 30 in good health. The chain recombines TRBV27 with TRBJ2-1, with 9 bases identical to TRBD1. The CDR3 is CASSSDRDRVSRAYNEQFF. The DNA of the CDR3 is TGTGCCAGCAGTTCCGACCGGGACAGGGTCTCGAGGGCCTACAATGAGCAGTTCTTC.